This is a list of T cell receptor beta chains from one sample in a study of T cells in Graves' hyperthyroidism and ophthalmopathy. TCRdb ran MiXCR on the multiplex PCR reads and lists one entry per CDR3 protein. The sample yields some 800,000 distinct CDR3 sequences, 35% to 40% seen once. Sequencing used blood. Every receptor here comes from a man aged 18 to 35 with Graves' hyperthyroidism. Both conserved end residues are part of each CDR3. Each record gives: clone size, V gene, D gene, J gene, CDR3 DNA, CDR3 protein. A D gene is named only where the DNA matches it firmly. Rows give clone size only sometimes, using once, few, many, or a class for an expanded clone.

clone_size: many
v_call: TRBV2
d_call: .
j_call: TRBJ2-2
cdr3_nt: TGTGCCAGCCCCCGGGCGGAAACCGGGGAGCTGTTTTTT
cdr3_aa: CASPRAETGELFF

clone_size: .
v_call: TRBV10-3
d_call: TRBD1
j_call: TRBJ1-5
cdr3_nt: TGTGCCATCAGTCCGGACAGGGTATTTCGGCCCCAGCATTTT
cdr3_aa: CAISPDRVFRPQHF

clone_size: few
v_call: TRBV24-1
d_call: TRBD2
j_call: TRBJ2-3
cdr3_nt: TGTGCCACCAGTGATGGTAGCGGGGGAACAGATACGCAGTATTTT
cdr3_aa: CATSDGSGGTDTQYF

clone_size: .
v_call: TRBV10-3
d_call: .
j_call: TRBJ1-1
cdr3_nt: TGTGCCAGCTCCCGGTCGGGCCCCTCAGCCACTGAAGCTTTCTTT
cdr3_aa: CASSRSGPSATEAFF

clone_size: .
v_call: TRBV7-8
d_call: .
j_call: TRBJ1-5
cdr3_nt: TGTGCCAGCAGCTTAGACACGGGGCGATATGGCAATCAGCCCCAGCATTTT
cdr3_aa: CASSLDTGRYGNQPQHF

clone_size: many
v_call: TRBV10-2
d_call: TRBD1
j_call: TRBJ1-5
cdr3_nt: TGCGCCAGCAGCTCTACAGACAGGGGGCTCAATCAGCCCCAGCATTTT
cdr3_aa: CASSSTDRGLNQPQHF

clone_size: .
v_call: TRBV2
d_call: TRBD2
j_call: TRBJ2-5
cdr3_nt: TGTGCCAGCAGAGTACTAGCGGGCCAAGAGACCCAGTACTTC
cdr3_aa: CASRVLAGQETQYF

clone_size: .
v_call: TRBV5-1
d_call: .
j_call: TRBJ2-6
cdr3_nt: TGCGCCAGCAGCTTGGTGGGGGGGGCGACGGGGGTCAACGTCCTGACTTTC
cdr3_aa: CASSLVGGATGVNVLTF

clone_size: .
v_call: TRBV29-1
d_call: TRBD2
j_call: TRBJ2-2
cdr3_nt: TGCAGTAGCCCGGGACTAGGGTCTAACACCGGGGAGCTGTTTTTT
cdr3_aa: CSSPGLGSNTGELFF

clone_size: .
v_call: TRBV7-6
d_call: .
j_call: TRBJ2-7
cdr3_nt: TGTGCCAGCAGCTCTGAAGGGGGGAGCGACGAGCAGTACTTC
cdr3_aa: CASSSEGGSDEQYF

clone_size: many
v_call: TRBV19
d_call: .
j_call: TRBJ1-4
cdr3_nt: TGTGCCAAAGGGGACGAAAGGTTTTTT
cdr3_aa: CAKGDERFF

clone_size: .
v_call: TRBV7-3
d_call: TRBD2
j_call: TRBJ2-2
cdr3_nt: TGTGCCAGCAGCCCGCGTCTAGCGGGCGTCACCGGGGAGCTGTTTTTT
cdr3_aa: CASSPRLAGVTGELFF

clone_size: many
v_call: TRBV2
d_call: .
j_call: TRBJ2-5
cdr3_nt: TGTGCCAGCAGTGAAGCAGGGCGGAGGGGGACGGAGACCCAGTACTTC
cdr3_aa: CASSEAGRRGTETQYF

clone_size: .
v_call: TRBV15
d_call: .
j_call: TRBJ2-7
cdr3_nt: TGTGCCACCAGCAGACCCCGAGGCGAGCAGTACTTC
cdr3_aa: CATSRPRGEQYF

clone_size: many
v_call: TRBV7-2
d_call: .
j_call: TRBJ1-6
cdr3_nt: TGTGCCAGCAGCTTAGTGGCCGAAATCTATAATTCACCCCTCCACTTT
cdr3_aa: CASSLVAEIYNSPLHF

clone_size: many
v_call: TRBV20-1
d_call: .
j_call: TRBJ2-7
cdr3_nt: TGCAGTGCTAGAAAGGGAGCTCCTTCCTACGAGCAGTACTTC
cdr3_aa: CSARKGAPSYEQYF

clone_size: few
v_call: TRBV20-1
d_call: .
j_call: TRBJ1-5
cdr3_nt: TGCAGTGCTAGAGATCGGGGTAGGGAGAATCAGCCCCAGCATTTT
cdr3_aa: CSARDRGRENQPQHF

clone_size: many
v_call: TRBV15
d_call: .
j_call: TRBJ2-7
cdr3_nt: TGTGCCACCAAGAGGCCAGGGAGCCCCTACGAGCAGTACTTC
cdr3_aa: CATKRPGSPYEQYF

clone_size: few
v_call: TRBV7-6
d_call: TRBD2
j_call: TRBJ2-7
cdr3_nt: TGTGCCAGCAGCCCGCCCCTCGGGACTAGCGGGGGGGACGAGCAGTACTTC
cdr3_aa: CASSPPLGTSGGDEQYF

clone_size: few
v_call: TRBV14
d_call: .
j_call: TRBJ2-7
cdr3_nt: TGTGCCAGCAGCCAGGGTGACATCTACGAGCAGTACTTC
cdr3_aa: CASSQGDIYEQYF

clone_size: many
v_call: TRBV2
d_call: .
j_call: TRBJ1-1
cdr3_nt: TGTGCCAGCAGTGAGGCAGGGACGGACACTGAAGCTTTCTTT
cdr3_aa: CASSEAGTDTEAFF

clone_size: many
v_call: TRBV19
d_call: .
j_call: TRBJ2-7
cdr3_nt: TGTGCCAGTAGTATAGACGGCAACTACGAGCAGTACTTC
cdr3_aa: CASSIDGNYEQYF

clone_size: many
v_call: TRBV12-3/TRBV12-4
d_call: .
j_call: TRBJ2-7
cdr3_nt: TGTGCCAGCTGGTCAGGGGCCAGCTCCTACGAGCAGTACTTC
cdr3_aa: CASWSGASSYEQYF

clone_size: .
v_call: TRBV5-8
d_call: .
j_call: TRBJ1-1
cdr3_nt: TGTGCCAGCACCCTAACAAACTCACCTGAAGCTTTCTTT
cdr3_aa: CASTLTNSPEAFF

clone_size: few
v_call: TRBV7-8
d_call: .
j_call: TRBJ1-3
cdr3_nt: TGTGCCAGCAGCTTAGCAAGTTGGGGAAGCTCTGGAAACACCATATATTTT
cdr3_aa: CASSLASWGSSGNTIYF

clone_size: .
v_call: TRBV11-1
d_call: .
j_call: TRBJ2-5
cdr3_nt: TGCGCCAGCAGCTTGGCCGTGGGGTTGTTCTCGCCAGAAGAGACCCAGTACTTC
cdr3_aa: CASSLAVGLFSPEETQYF

clone_size: .
v_call: TRBV7-9
d_call: .
j_call: TRBJ2-7
cdr3_nt: TGTGCCAGCAGCCCTTCCGCGTCTGGGCTGGGCGACGAGCAGTACTTC
cdr3_aa: CASSPSASGLGDEQYF

clone_size: few
v_call: TRBV5-1
d_call: .
j_call: TRBJ2-2
cdr3_nt: TGCGCCAGCGCTTTAAAGGTCGCGAACACCGGGGAGCTGTTTTTT
cdr3_aa: CASALKVANTGELFF

clone_size: .
v_call: TRBV7-9
d_call: TRBD1
j_call: TRBJ1-1
cdr3_nt: TGTGCCAGCAGCCCACAGGGGGCTGTTGGGTCTGAAGCTTTCTTT
cdr3_aa: CASSPQGAVGSEAFF

clone_size: .
v_call: TRBV2
d_call: .
j_call: TRBJ1-5
cdr3_nt: TGTGCCAGCAGTGAAACCCGATATCAGCCCCAGCATTTT
cdr3_aa: CASSETRYQPQHF

clone_size: few
v_call: TRBV19
d_call: .
j_call: TRBJ2-2
cdr3_nt: TGTGCCAGTAGCAATCTCCGAATGGGGGCGCGTACCGGGGAGCTGTTTTTT
cdr3_aa: CASSNLRMGARTGELFF

clone_size: .
v_call: TRBV12-3/TRBV12-4
d_call: TRBD2
j_call: TRBJ2-2
cdr3_nt: TGTGCCAGCAACCTCCGGCGGGAGGGCGGGGAGCTGTTTTTT
cdr3_aa: CASNLRREGGELFF

clone_size: .
v_call: TRBV9
d_call: .
j_call: TRBJ1-4
cdr3_nt: TGTGCCAGCAGCGTAGTTTCTGGGGTTGCAACTAATGAAAAACTGTTTTTT
cdr3_aa: CASSVVSGVATNEKLFF

clone_size: few
v_call: TRBV19
d_call: TRBD2
j_call: TRBJ2-2
cdr3_nt: TGTGCCAGTATGGGGACTAGCGGAACCGGGGAGCTGTTTTTT
cdr3_aa: CASMGTSGTGELFF

clone_size: .
v_call: TRBV29-1
d_call: TRBD1
j_call: TRBJ2-1
cdr3_nt: TGCAGCGTTACACCCCTAGGGGGCGAGCAGTTCTTC
cdr3_aa: CSVTPLGGEQFF

clone_size: .
v_call: TRBV7-1
d_call: TRBD1
j_call: TRBJ1-6
cdr3_nt: TGTGCCAGCAGCCTCCAGGGGGTTTACGATGCACCCCTCCACTTT
cdr3_aa: CASSLQGVYDAPLHF

clone_size: many
v_call: TRBV5-1
d_call: .
j_call: TRBJ2-5
cdr3_nt: TGCGCCAGCAGCCACATGGCAGGGAGTATCCAAGAGACCCAGTACTTC
cdr3_aa: CASSHMAGSIQETQYF

clone_size: .
v_call: TRBV6-6
d_call: .
j_call: TRBJ1-2
cdr3_nt: TGTGCCAGCAGTCGGGACACAGACTATGGCTACACCTTC
cdr3_aa: CASSRDTDYGYTF

clone_size: many
v_call: TRBV19
d_call: .
j_call: TRBJ2-5
cdr3_nt: TGTGCCAGTAGTAGTGGCAGGATGGAAGAGACCCAGTACTTC
cdr3_aa: CASSSGRMEETQYF

clone_size: .
v_call: TRBV5-4
d_call: .
j_call: TRBJ1-6
cdr3_nt: TGTGCCAGCAGCTACCTACGTGACGGGGATAATTCACCCCTCCACTTT
cdr3_aa: CASSYLRDGDNSPLHF

clone_size: .
v_call: TRBV9
d_call: .
j_call: TRBJ2-2
cdr3_nt: TGTGCCAGCAGCGTAGCCGGGGCCGGCACCGGGGAGCTGTTTTTT
cdr3_aa: CASSVAGAGTGELFF

clone_size: .
v_call: TRBV2
d_call: .
j_call: TRBJ1-5
cdr3_nt: TGTGCCAGCGCCGGGGGGGTCGGCCAGCCCCAGCATTTT
cdr3_aa: CASAGGVGQPQHF

clone_size: .
v_call: TRBV29-1
d_call: TRBD2
j_call: TRBJ2-7
cdr3_nt: TGCAGCGGGAGTCGGGAGGACAACTCATACGAGCAGTACTTC
cdr3_aa: CSGSREDNSYEQYF

clone_size: many
v_call: TRBV10-3
d_call: TRBD1
j_call: TRBJ1-1
cdr3_nt: TGTGCCATCAGTGTAGGCTCGGACAGGGGCGCTGAAGCTTTCTTT
cdr3_aa: CAISVGSDRGAEAFF

clone_size: .
v_call: TRBV5-1
d_call: .
j_call: TRBJ2-7
cdr3_nt: TGCGCCAGCAGCTTGGGGGCAGGCCGGGGAGACGAGCAGTACTTC
cdr3_aa: CASSLGAGRGDEQYF

clone_size: .
v_call: TRBV12-3/TRBV12-4
d_call: TRBD1
j_call: TRBJ1-2
cdr3_nt: TGTGCCAGCAGACCCGGGACAGGAGATGGCTACACCTTC
cdr3_aa: CASRPGTGDGYTF

clone_size: .
v_call: TRBV7-9
d_call: TRBD1
j_call: TRBJ1-2
cdr3_nt: TGTGCCAGCAGGGCGGGACAGGGAATAGAGGGCTACACCTTC
cdr3_aa: CASRAGQGIEGYTF

clone_size: .
v_call: TRBV4-1
d_call: .
j_call: TRBJ2-7
cdr3_nt: TGCGCCAGCAGCTCGGGGGACGAGCATTACTTC
cdr3_aa: CASSSGDEHYF

clone_size: many
v_call: TRBV19
d_call: .
j_call: TRBJ2-7
cdr3_nt: TGTGCCAGTAGTATTATGGGGGGCGACTCCTACGAGCAGTACTTC
cdr3_aa: CASSIMGGDSYEQYF

clone_size: .
v_call: TRBV12-3/TRBV12-4
d_call: TRBD1
j_call: TRBJ1-5
cdr3_nt: TGTGCCACCCGGTCTGGGACAGGTAGCAATCAGCCCCAGCATTTT
cdr3_aa: CATRSGTGSNQPQHF

clone_size: .
v_call: TRBV7-2
d_call: TRBD2
j_call: TRBJ2-7
cdr3_nt: TGTGCCAGCAGCCGGGAAGCGGGATTGGGGGAGCAGTACTTC
cdr3_aa: CASSREAGLGEQYF

clone_size: .
v_call: TRBV29-1
d_call: .
j_call: TRBJ1-1
cdr3_nt: TGCAGCTCAGGAGACTCCTTGAACACTGAAGCTTTCTTT
cdr3_aa: CSSGDSLNTEAFF

clone_size: .
v_call: TRBV2
d_call: TRBD2
j_call: TRBJ2-5
cdr3_nt: TGTGCCAGCAGTGAACCCCTGAGACTAGCGGGGGGGGAGACCCAGTACTTC
cdr3_aa: CASSEPLRLAGGETQYF